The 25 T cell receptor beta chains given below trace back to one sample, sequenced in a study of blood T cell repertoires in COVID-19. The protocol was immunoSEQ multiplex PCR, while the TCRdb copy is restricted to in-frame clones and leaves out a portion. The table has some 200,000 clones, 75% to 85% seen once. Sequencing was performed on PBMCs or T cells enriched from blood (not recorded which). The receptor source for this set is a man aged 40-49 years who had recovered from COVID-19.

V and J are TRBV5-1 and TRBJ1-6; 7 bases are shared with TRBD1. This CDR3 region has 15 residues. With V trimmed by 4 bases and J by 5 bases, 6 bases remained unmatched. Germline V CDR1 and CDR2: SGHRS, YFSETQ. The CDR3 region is CASSTRDSHNSPLHF. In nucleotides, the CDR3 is TGCGCCAGCAGCACCCGGGACAGCCATAATTCACCCCTCCACTTT.

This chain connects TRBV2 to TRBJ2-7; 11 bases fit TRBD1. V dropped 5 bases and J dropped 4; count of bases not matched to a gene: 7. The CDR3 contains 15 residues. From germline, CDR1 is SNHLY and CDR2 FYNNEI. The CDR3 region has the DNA TGTGCCAGCAGTACAGGGACAGGGGGTGGTTACGAGCAGTACTTC. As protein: CASSTGTGGGYEQYF.

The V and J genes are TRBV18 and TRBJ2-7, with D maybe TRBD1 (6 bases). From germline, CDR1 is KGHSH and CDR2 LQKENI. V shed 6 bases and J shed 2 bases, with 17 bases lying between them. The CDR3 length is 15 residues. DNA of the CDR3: TGTGCCAGCTCCCGCCCAGGGGCCGCTACCTACGAGCAGTACTTC. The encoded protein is CASSRPGAATYEQYF.

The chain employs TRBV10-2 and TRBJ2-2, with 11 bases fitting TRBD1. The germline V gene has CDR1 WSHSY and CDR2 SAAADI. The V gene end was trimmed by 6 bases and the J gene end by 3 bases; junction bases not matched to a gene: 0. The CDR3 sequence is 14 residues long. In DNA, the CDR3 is TGCGCCAGCAGGGGACAGGGGGACACCGGGGAGCTGTTTTTT. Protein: CASRGQGDTGELFF.

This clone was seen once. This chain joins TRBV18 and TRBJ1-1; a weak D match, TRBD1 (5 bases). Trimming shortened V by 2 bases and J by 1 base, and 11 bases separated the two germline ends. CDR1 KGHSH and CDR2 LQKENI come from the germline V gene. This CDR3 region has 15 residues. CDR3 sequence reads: CASSPSGQGNTEAFF. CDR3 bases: TGTGCCAGCTCACCATCGGGCCAGGGGAACACTGAAGCTTTCTTT.

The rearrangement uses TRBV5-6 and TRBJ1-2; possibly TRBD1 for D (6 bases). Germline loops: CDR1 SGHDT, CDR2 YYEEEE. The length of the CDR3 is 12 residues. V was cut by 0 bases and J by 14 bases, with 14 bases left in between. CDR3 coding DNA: TGTGCCAGCAGCTTGGCCAAACAGGGTCGGACCTTC. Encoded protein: CASSLAKQGRTF. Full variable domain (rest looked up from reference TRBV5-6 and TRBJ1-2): DAGVTQSPTHLIKTRGQQVTLRCSPKSGHDTVSWYQQALGQGPQFIFQYYEEEERQRGNFPDRFSGHQFPNYSSELNVNALLLGDSALYLCASSLAKQGRTFGSGTRLTVV.

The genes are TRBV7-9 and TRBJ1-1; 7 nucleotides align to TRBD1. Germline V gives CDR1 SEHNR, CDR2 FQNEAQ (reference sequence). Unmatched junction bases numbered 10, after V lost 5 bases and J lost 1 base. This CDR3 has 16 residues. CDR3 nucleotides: TGTGCCAGCAGCCCGACAGCCTGGACAGGGAACACTGAAGCTTTCTTT. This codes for CASSPTAWTGNTEAFF.

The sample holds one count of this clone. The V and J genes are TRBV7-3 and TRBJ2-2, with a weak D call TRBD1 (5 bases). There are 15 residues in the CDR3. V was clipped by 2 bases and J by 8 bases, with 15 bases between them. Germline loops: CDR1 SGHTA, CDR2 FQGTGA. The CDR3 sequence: CASSLGGVGAGELFF. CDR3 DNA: TGTGCCAGCAGCTTAGGCGGAGTAGGGGCGGGGGAGCTGTTTTTT.

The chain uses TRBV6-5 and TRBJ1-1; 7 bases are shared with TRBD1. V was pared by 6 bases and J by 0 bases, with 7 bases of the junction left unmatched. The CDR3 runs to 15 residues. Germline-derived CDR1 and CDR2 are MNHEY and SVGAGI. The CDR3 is CASRRNRGLNTEAFF. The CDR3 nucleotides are TGTGCCAGCAGGAGGAACAGGGGTCTGAACACTGAAGCTTTCTTT.

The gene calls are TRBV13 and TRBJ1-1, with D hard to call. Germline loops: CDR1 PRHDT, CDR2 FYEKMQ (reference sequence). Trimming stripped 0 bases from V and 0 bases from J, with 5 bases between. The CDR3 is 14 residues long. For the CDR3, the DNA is TGTGCCAGCAGCTTAGGGACATTGAACACTGAAGCTTTCTTT. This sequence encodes CASSLGTLNTEAFF.

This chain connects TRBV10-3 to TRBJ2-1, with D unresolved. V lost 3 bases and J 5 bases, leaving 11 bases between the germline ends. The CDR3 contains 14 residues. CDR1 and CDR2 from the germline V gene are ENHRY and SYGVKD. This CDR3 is CAISDRITNNEQFF. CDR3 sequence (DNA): TGTGCCATCAGTGACAGAATAACCAACAATGAGCAGTTCTTC.

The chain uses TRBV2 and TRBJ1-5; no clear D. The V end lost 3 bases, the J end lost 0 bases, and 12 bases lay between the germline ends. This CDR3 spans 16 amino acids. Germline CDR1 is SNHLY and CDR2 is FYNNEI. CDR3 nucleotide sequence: TGTGCCAGCAGTGATAGTCCGGGGTTTAGCAATCAGCCCCAGCATTTT. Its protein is CASSDSPGFSNQPQHF.

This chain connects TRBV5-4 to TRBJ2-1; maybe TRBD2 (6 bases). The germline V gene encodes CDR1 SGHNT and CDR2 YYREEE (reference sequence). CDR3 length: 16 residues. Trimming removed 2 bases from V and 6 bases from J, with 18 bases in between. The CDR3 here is CASSFGGARDVNEQFF. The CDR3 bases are TGTGCCAGCAGCTTTGGGGGAGCGCGGGATGTCAATGAGCAGTTCTTC.

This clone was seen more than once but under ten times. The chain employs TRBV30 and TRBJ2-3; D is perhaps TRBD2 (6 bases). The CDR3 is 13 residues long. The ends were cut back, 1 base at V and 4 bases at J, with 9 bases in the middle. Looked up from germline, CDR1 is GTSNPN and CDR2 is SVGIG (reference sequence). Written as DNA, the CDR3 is TGTGCCTGGAGTGCAGGAGGGGCAGATACGCAGTATTTT. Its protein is CAWSAGGADTQYF.

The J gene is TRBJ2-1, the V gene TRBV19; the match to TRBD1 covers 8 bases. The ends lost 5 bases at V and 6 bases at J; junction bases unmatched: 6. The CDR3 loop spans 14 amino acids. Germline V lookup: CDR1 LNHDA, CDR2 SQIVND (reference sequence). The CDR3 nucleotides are TGTGCCAGTAGTTCAGGACAGGGACCCAATGAGCAGTTCTTC. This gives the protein CASSSGQGPNEQFF.

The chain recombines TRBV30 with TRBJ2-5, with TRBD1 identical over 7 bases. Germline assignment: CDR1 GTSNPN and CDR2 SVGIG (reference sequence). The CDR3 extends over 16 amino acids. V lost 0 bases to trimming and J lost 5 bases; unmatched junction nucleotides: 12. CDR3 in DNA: TGTGCCTGGAGTGTTTCGAGGGGGCGCATTACGGAGACCCAGTACTTC. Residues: CAWSVSRGRITETQYF.

In DNA form, the CDR3 reads TGTGCCAGCAGTAAAGGGGGTGGTGAAGCTTTCTTT. Protein: CASSKGGGEAFF. This chain links TRBV11-3 with TRBJ1-1; a possible D gene is TRBD1 (6 bases). The CDR3 runs 12 residues. Germline V gives CDR1 SGHNT, CDR2 YENEEA. Trimming stripped 6 bases from V and 7 bases from J, with 12 bases between.

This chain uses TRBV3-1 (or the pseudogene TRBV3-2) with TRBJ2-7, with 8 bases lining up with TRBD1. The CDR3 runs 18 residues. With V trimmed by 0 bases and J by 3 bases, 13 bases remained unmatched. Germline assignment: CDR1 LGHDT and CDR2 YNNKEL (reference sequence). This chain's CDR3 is CASSQDRGGDRRNYEQYF. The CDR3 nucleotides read TGTGCCAGCAGCCAAGACCGTGGTGGGGACAGGAGAAACTACGAGCAGTACTTC.

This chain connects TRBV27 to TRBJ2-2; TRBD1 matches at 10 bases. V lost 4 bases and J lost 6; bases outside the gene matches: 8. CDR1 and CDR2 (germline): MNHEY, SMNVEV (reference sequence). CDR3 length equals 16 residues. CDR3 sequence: CASSSRQGAVAGELFF. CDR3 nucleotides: TGTGCCAGCAGTTCCCGACAGGGGGCCGTCGCCGGGGAGCTGTTTTTT.

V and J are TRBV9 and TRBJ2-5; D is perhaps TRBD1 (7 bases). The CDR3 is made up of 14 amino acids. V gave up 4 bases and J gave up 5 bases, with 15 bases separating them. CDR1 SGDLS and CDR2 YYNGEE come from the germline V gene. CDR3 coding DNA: TGTGCCAGCAGCCCAGGAGGGGGCGGGGAGACCCAGTACTTC. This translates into CASSPGGGGETQYF.

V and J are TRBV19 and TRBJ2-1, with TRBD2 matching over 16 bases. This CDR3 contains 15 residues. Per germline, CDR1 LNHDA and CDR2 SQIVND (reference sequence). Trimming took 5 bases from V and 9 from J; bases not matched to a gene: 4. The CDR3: CASSGTSGGAAEQFF. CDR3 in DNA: TGTGCCAGTAGTGGGACTAGCGGGGGGGCCGCTGAGCAGTTCTTC. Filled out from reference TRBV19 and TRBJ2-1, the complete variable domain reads DGGITQSPKYLFRKEGQNVTLSCEQNLNHDAMYWYRQDPGQGLRLIYYSQIVNDFQKGDIAEGYSVSREKKESFPLTVTSAQKNPTAFYLCASSGTSGGAAEQFFGPGTRLTVL.

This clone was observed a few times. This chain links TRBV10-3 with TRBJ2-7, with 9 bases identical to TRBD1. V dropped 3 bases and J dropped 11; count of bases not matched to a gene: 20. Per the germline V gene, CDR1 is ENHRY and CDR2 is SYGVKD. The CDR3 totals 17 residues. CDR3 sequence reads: CAISDPRTGVGPLIKYF. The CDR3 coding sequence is TGTGCCATCAGTGATCCCCGGACAGGGGTGGGACCCCTTATCAAGTACTTC.

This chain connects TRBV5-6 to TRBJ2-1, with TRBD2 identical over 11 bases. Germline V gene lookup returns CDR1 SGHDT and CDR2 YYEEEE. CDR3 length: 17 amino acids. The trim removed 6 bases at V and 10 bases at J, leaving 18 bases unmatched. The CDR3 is CASTSGGWGLADAEQFF. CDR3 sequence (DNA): TGTGCCAGCACCTCAGGGGGTTGGGGACTAGCGGACGCAGAGCAGTTCTTC.

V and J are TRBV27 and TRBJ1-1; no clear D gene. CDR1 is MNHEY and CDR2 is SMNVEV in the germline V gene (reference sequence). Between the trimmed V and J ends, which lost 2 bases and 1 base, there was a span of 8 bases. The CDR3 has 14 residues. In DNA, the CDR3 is TGTGCCAGCAGTTTACGCGGTCCGAACACTGAAGCTTTCTTT. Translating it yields CASSLRGPNTEAFF.

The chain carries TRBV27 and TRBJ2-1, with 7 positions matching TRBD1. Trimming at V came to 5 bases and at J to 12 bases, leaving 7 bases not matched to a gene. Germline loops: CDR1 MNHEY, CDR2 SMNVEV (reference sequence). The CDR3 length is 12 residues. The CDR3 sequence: CASSARTGGQFF. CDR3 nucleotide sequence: TGTGCCAGCAGTGCCCGGACAGGCGGGCAGTTCTTC.